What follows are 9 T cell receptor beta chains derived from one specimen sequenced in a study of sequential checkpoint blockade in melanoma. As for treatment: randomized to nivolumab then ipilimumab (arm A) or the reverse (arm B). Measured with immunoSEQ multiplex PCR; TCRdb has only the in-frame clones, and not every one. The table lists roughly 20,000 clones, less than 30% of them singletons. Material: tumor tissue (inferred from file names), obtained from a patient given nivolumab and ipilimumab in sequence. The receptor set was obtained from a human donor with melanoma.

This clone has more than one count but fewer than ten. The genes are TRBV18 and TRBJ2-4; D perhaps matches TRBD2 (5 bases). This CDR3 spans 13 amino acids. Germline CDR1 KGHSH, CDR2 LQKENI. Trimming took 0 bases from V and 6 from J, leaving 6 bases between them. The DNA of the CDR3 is TGTGCCAGCTCACCACCGGCGGGAAACATTCAGTACTTC. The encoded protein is CASSPPAGNIQYF. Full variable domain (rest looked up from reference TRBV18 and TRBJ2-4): NAGVMQNPRHLVRRRGQEARLRCSPMKGHSHVYWYRQLPEEGLKFMVYLQKENIIDESGMPKERFSAEFPKEGPSILRIQQVVRGDSAAYFCASSPPAGNIQYFGAGTRLSVL.

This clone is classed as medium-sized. For the CDR3, the DNA is TGTGCCGCTCAGGCGGGCTCTGGGGCCAACGTCCTGACTTTC. Encoded protein: CAAQAGSGANVLTF. This rearrangement joins TRBV6-8 to TRBJ2-6; possibly TRBD2 for D (5 bases). CDR1 is MNHGY, CDR2 SAAAGT, per germline. The V and J ends lost 11 bases and 0 bases respectively, with 11 bases between them. The CDR3 length is 14 residues.

The CDR3 coding sequence is TGTGCCAGCAGCGTAGTGGAGGGCTACGAGCAGTACTTC. Its translation: CASSVVEGYEQYF. The chain is built from TRBV9 and TRBJ2-7; a weak D match, TRBD2 (6 bases). CDR1 and CDR2 from the germline V gene are SGDLS and YYNGEE. This CDR3 comprises 13 residues. Trimming pared 0 bases from V and 3 bases from J, leaving 7 bases between.

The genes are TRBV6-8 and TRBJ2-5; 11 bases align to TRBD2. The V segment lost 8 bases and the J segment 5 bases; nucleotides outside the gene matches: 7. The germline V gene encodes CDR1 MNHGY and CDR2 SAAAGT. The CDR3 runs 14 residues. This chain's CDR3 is CASGLAGGPETQYF. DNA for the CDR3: TGTGCCAGCGGGTTAGCGGGGGGGCCCGAGACCCAGTACTTC.

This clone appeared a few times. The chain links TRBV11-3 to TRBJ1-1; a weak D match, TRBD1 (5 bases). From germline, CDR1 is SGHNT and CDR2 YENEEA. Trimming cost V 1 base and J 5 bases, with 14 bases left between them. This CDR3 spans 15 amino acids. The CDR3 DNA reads TGTGCCAGCAGCTTAGGAGGCCCCCGGGGGACTGAAGCTTTCTTT. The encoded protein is CASSLGGPRGTEAFF.

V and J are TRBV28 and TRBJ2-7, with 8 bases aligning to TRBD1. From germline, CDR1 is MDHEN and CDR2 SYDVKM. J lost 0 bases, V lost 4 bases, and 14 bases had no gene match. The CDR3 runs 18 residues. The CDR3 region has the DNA TGTGCCAGCAGTTACGAGTGGGAAGGGACAGGACGCTCCTACGAGCAGTACTTC. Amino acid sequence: CASSYEWEGTGRSYEQYF.

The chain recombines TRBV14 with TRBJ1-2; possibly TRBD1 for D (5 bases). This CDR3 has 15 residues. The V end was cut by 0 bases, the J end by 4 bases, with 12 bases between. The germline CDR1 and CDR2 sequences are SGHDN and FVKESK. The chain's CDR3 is CASSQDYRGIYGYTF. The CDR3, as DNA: TGTGCCAGCAGCCAAGATTATAGGGGAATCTATGGCTACACCTTC. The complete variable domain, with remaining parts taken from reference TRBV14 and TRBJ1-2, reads EAGVTQFPSHSVIEKGQTVTLRCDPISGHDNLYWYRRVMGKEIKFLLHFVKESKQDESGMPNNRFLAERTGGTYSTLKVQPAELEDSGVYFCASSQDYRGIYGYTFGSGTRLTVV.

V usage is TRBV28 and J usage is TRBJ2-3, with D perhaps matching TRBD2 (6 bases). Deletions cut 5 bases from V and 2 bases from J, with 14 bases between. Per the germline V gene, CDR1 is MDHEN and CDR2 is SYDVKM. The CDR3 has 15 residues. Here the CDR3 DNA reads TGTGCCAGCAGTCAAGGCGGGATTTCCACAGATACGCAGTATTTT. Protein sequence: CASSQGGISTDTQYF.

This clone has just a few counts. CDR3 bases: TGTGCCAGCAGTGATTACAGGGCGCGCTATGGCTACACCTTC. It encodes CASSDYRARYGYTF. V is TRBV6-8 and J is TRBJ1-2; possible D gene TRBD1, 6 bases. There are 14 residues in the CDR3. Germline V gene lookup returns CDR1 MNHGY and CDR2 SAAAGT. With 5 bases removed from V and 4 bases from J, the gap between germline ends came to 14 bases.